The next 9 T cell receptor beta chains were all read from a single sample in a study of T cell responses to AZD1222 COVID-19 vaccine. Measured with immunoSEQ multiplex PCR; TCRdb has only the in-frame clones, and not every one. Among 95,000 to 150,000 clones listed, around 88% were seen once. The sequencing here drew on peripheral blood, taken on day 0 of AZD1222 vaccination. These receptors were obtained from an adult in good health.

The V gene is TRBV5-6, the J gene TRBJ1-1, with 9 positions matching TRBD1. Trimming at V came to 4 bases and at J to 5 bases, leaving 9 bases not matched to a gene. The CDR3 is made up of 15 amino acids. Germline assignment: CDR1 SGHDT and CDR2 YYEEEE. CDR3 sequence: CASSDLGQGRTEAFF. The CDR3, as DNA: TGTGCCAGCAGCGACCTAGGACAGGGGAGGACTGAAGCTTTCTTT.

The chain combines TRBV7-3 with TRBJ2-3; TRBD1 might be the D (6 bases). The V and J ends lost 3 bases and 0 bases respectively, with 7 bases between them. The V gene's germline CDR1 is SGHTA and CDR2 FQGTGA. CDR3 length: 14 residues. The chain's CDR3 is CASSFGGSTDTQYF. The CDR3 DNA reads TGTGCCAGCAGCTTTGGGGGCAGCACAGATACGCAGTATTTT.

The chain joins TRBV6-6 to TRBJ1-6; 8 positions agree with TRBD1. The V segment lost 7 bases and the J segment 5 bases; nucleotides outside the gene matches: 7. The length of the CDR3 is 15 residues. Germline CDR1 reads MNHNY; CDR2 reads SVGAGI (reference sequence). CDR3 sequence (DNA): TGTGCCAGCATATACAGGGGGATCGATAATTCACCCCTCCACTTT. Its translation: CASIYRGIDNSPLHF.

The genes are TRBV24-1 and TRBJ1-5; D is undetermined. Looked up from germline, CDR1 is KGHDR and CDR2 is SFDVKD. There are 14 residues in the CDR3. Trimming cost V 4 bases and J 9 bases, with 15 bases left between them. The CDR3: CATSEGSGLRPQHF. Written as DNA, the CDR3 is TGTGCCACCAGTGAGGGGTCGGGCCTTAGGCCCCAGCATTTT.

The CDR3 loop is CASSYSKVPYNEQFF. The CDR3 nucleotides are TGTGCCAGCAGTTACTCGAAGGTCCCCTACAATGAGCAGTTCTTC. The chain is built from TRBV6-5 and TRBJ2-1; D not certain. Germline CDR1 reads MNHEY; CDR2 reads SVGAGI. There are 15 residues in the CDR3. V lost 0 bases to trimming and J lost 2 bases, with 8 bases between them.

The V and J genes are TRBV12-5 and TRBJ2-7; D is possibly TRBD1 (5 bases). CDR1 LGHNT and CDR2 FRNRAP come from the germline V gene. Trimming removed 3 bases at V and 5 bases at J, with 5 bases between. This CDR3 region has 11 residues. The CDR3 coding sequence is TGTGCTAGTGGTTTAGGGGACGAGCAGTACTTC. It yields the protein CASGLGDEQYF.

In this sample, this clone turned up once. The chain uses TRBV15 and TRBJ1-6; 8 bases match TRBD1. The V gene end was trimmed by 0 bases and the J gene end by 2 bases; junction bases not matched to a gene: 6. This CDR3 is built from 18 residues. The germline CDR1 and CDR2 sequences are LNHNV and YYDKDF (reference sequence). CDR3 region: CATSREWTGSTYNSPLHF. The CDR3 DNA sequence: TGTGCCACCAGCAGAGAGTGGACAGGGTCTACCTATAATTCACCCCTCCACTTT.

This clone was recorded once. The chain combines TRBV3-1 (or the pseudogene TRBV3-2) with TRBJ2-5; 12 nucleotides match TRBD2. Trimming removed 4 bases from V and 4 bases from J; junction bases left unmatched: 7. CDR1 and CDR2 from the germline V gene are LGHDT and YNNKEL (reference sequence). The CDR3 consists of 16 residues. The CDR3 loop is CASSPRLAGGRETQYF. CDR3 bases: TGTGCCAGCAGCCCCCGGCTAGCGGGGGGGCGAGAGACCCAGTACTTC.

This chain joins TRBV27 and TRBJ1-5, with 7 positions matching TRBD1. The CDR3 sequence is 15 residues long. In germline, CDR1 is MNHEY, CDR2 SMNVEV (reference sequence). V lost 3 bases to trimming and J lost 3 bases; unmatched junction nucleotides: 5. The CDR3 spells CASSFQGQNNQPQHF. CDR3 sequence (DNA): TGTGCCAGCAGTTTTCAGGGACAGAACAATCAGCCCCAGCATTTT.